This T cell receptor beta chain was sequenced during a study of cytomegalovirus exposure and HLA in healthy donors. General observations from the study: Reports described diagnosis of cytomegalovirus status by the classifier as highly specific and sensitive.

Donors likely had unrecorded immune exposures despite being nominally healthy when sampled. To note about this clone: Its antigen is currently unknown.

The PCR employed 60 Vbeta primers together with 13 Jbeta primers. TCRdb's copy holds only in-frame clones and misses some; the assay was immunoSEQ multiplex PCR. The sample carries about 140,000 clones, 75% to 85% recorded once. This TCR derives from a woman aged 45-65 years in good health and CMV-seropositive. Material: PBMCs.

The CDR3 region is CASGRTGQSGPQHF. The DNA of the CDR3 is TGTGCTAGTGGGCGGACAGGCCAAAGCGGGCCCCAGCATTTT. V gene TRBV12-5 combines with J gene TRBJ1-5; TRBD1 matches at 7 bases. The CDR3 totals 14 residues. Germline V gene sequence: CDR1 LGHNT, CDR2 FRNRAP. J gave up 9 bases and V 6 bases, and 11 bases lay outside the gene matches.